This T cell receptor beta chain derives from a study of T-cell reconstitution after alpha-beta-depleted transplantation in children. The TCRbeta library was prepared with unique molecular identifiers. One entry per CDR3 protein results from TCRdb running MiXCR on the PCR reads. This sample has 440,000 or so distinct CDR3 sequences, with around 9.9% found just once. The V end lost 6 bases, the J end lost 4 bases, and 6 bases lay between the germline ends. The CDR3 extends over 10 amino acids. CDR1 and CDR2 (germline): SQVTM, ANQGSEA. The TCR was taken from a human donor who donated a stem cell graft to a child with acute myeloid leukemia. The rearrangement uses TRBV29-1 and TRBJ1-1; D is undetermined. Sequenced material: PBMCs from the stem cell graft donor, taken from the stem cell graft. The CDR3 reads CSVISTEAFF. In DNA, the CDR3 is TGCAGCGTCATCAGCACTGAAGCTTTCTTT.